A single sample gave rise to the 23 T cell receptor beta chains below, sequenced in a study of blood T cell repertoires in COVID-19. Produced via immunoSEQ multiplex PCR; TCRdb's table is partial and in-frame only. This table holds about 120,000 clones, just over 90% found once. Source material: peripheral blood. Receptors originate from a human donor with active COVID-19. The donor label of this sample is uncertain.

The chain couples TRBV9 to TRBJ2-3; perhaps TRBD2 as D (6 bases). Germline loops: CDR1 SGDLS, CDR2 YYNGEE. The germline V and J ends were trimmed by 4 bases and 2 bases, with 11 bases remaining between them. This CDR3 contains 14 residues. The CDR3 here is CASSPGLDTDTQYF. As DNA, the CDR3 is TGTGCCAGCAGCCCGGGACTCGACACAGATACGCAGTATTTT.

The chain couples TRBV5-1 to TRBJ1-6; D ambiguous. The V gene lost 4 bases and the J gene lost 1 base, with 12 bases spanning the gap. The germline V gene encodes CDR1 SGHRS and CDR2 YFSETQ. CDR3 length: 16 residues. The CDR3 spells CASSAIQRSYNSPLHF. DNA for the CDR3: TGCGCCAGCAGCGCGATCCAGAGGTCCTATAATTCACCCCTCCACTTT.

This clone appeared a single time. V gene TRBV24-1 combines with J gene TRBJ2-7; 8 nucleotides align to TRBD1. The CDR3 is 15 residues long. V gave up 3 bases and J gave up 2 bases; unmatched junction bases: 5. Germline assignment: CDR1 KGHDR and CDR2 SFDVKD. CDR3: CATSDVGTGAYEQYF. The CDR3 DNA sequence: TGTGCCACCAGTGATGTCGGGACAGGCGCCTACGAGCAGTACTTC.

The V gene is TRBV2, the J gene TRBJ1-1; possible D gene TRBD1, 6 bases. V was shortened by 1 base and J by 10 bases, with 16 bases between the two germline ends. CDR1 and CDR2 from the germline V gene are SNHLY and FYNNEI. CDR3 length: 14 residues. The CDR3 spells CASSEVKQQGRAFF. CDR3 DNA: TGTGCCAGCAGTGAAGTAAAACAACAGGGCCGAGCTTTCTTT.

The CDR3 spells CASSSPGSGEKLFF. The CDR3, as DNA: TGTGCCAGCAGCTCCCCGGGGTCGGGTGAAAAACTGTTTTTT. The rearrangement links TRBV5-5 to TRBJ1-4; D ambiguous. The CDR3 loop spans 14 amino acids. Trimming removed 3 bases from V and 7 bases from J, with 13 bases in between. The V gene's germline CDR1 is SGHKS and CDR2 YYEKEE (reference sequence).

This clone was seen only once. V is TRBV9 and J is TRBJ2-1; D remains ambiguous. Per the germline V gene, CDR1 is SGDLS and CDR2 is YYNGEE. V dropped 0 bases and J dropped 9 bases, with 16 bases sitting between them. The CDR3 extends over 15 amino acids. This chain's CDR3 is CASSVGSPELGEQFF. The CDR3 nucleotides are TGTGCCAGCAGCGTAGGTAGTCCGGAGCTTGGTGAGCAGTTCTTC.

The chain couples TRBV4-1 to TRBJ2-2; no clear D gene. CDR3 size: 14 residues. With 2 bases removed from V and 4 bases from J, the gap between germline ends came to 8 bases. From germline, CDR1 is MGHRA and CDR2 YSYEKL. The DNA of the CDR3 is TGCGCCAGCAGCCAACATAGCATCACCGGGGAGCTGTTTTTT. Amino acid sequence: CASSQHSITGELFF.

The J gene is TRBJ2-1, the V gene TRBV19, with 10 nucleotides matching TRBD2. The J segment lost 9 bases and the V segment lost 5 bases, leaving 10 bases of the junction unmatched. The CDR3 has 15 amino acids. The germline V gene encodes CDR1 LNHDA and CDR2 SQIVND (reference sequence). DNA for the CDR3: TGTGCCAGTAGTCAACAGACTAGCGGGTTTGGTGAGCAGTTCTTC. It codes for CASSQQTSGFGEQFF.

The V call is TRBV3-1 (or the pseudogene TRBV3-2), the J call TRBJ1-2; the match to TRBD1 covers 9 bases. Losses at the gene ends were 5 bases for V and 8 bases for J; bases not matched to a gene: 15. Per the germline V gene, CDR1 is LGHDT and CDR2 is YNNKEL (reference sequence). This CDR3 is 16 amino acids long. Here the CDR3 DNA reads TGTGCCAGCAGCGACAGGGGGGGCCCTGTTCTACGAGGCTACACCTTC. Its protein is CASSDRGGPVLRGYTF.

The V and J genes are TRBV30 and TRBJ1-5, with 7 bases aligning to TRBD1. Losses at the gene ends were 1 base for V and 1 base for J; bases not matched to a gene: 1. The CDR3 length is 14 residues. CDR1 is GTSNPN and CDR2 is SVGIG in the germline V gene (reference sequence). CDR3: CAWSGGQSNQPQHF. CDR3 nucleotides: TGTGCCTGGAGTGGGGGACAGAGCAATCAGCCCCAGCATTTT.

The sample holds one count of this clone. The V gene is TRBV2, the J gene TRBJ1-2, with a weak D call TRBD1 (6 bases). The V end was cut by 4 bases, the J end by 5 bases, with 11 bases between. Germline loops: CDR1 SNHLY, CDR2 FYNNEI. This CDR3 is 13 amino acids long. This CDR3 is CASSVHREYGYTF. CDR3 DNA sequence: TGTGCCAGCAGTGTTCACAGGGAATATGGCTACACCTTC.

The chain uses TRBV5-4 and TRBJ2-3; TRBD2 agrees at 11 bases. The J segment lost 13 bases and the V segment lost 5 bases, leaving 9 bases of the junction unmatched. The germline V gene encodes CDR1 SGHNT and CDR2 YYREEE (reference sequence). CDR3 length: 13 residues. CDR3 loop: CASRNSSGGTEYF. In DNA, the CDR3 is TGTGCCAGCAGGAACTCTAGCGGGGGGACCGAGTATTTT.

This chain uses TRBV29-1 with TRBJ2-4; 7 bases map to TRBD2. This CDR3 region has 15 residues. CDR1 SQVTM and CDR2 ANQGSEA come from the germline V gene. Trimming cost V 2 bases and J 1 base; bases outside gene matches: 5. The CDR3 nucleotides read TGCAGCGTTGAACTAGCGGTAAATGCCAAAAACATTCAGTACTTC. This encodes CSVELAVNAKNIQYF. Full variable domain (missing parts from reference TRBV29-1 and TRBJ2-4): SAVISQKPSRDICQRGTSLTIQCQVDSQVTMMFWYRQQPGQSLTLIATANQGSEATYESGFVIDKFPISRPNLTFSTLTVSNMSPEDSSIYLCSVELAVNAKNIQYFGAGTRLSVL.

The chain carries TRBV6-2 or TRBV6-3 and TRBJ2-5, with D perhaps TRBD2 (7 bases). Germline V gene data show CDR1 as MNHEY and CDR2 as SVGEGT. The CDR3 totals 16 residues. Trimming pared 2 bases from V and 0 bases from J, leaving 13 bases between. The CDR3: CASSYGRGMNQETQYF. The CDR3 DNA follows: TGTGCCAGCAGTTACGGGAGGGGGATGAACCAAGAGACCCAGTACTTC.

V usage is TRBV6-2 or TRBV6-3 and J usage is TRBJ2-7; 12 bases are shared with TRBD2. Germline CDR1 MNHEY, CDR2 SVGEGT. This CDR3 contains 16 residues. Unmatched junction bases numbered 6, after V lost 4 bases and J lost 2 bases. The CDR3 loop is CASSFTSGGRTYEQYF. The CDR3 coding sequence is TGTGCCAGCAGTTTTACTAGCGGGGGGCGGACCTACGAGCAGTACTTC.

The CDR3 bases are TGTGCCAGTAGTCCCGGGACAGGCCCTGAAAAACTGTTTTTT. This sequence encodes CASSPGTGPEKLFF. The chain employs TRBV19 and TRBJ1-4; 8 nucleotides line up with TRBD1. The CDR3 is 14 residues long. The V gene end was trimmed by 5 bases and the J gene end by 7 bases; junction bases not matched to a gene: 6. Germline CDR1 is LNHDA and CDR2 is SQIVND (reference sequence). The whole variable domain, filled in from reference TRBV19 and TRBJ1-4, reads DGGITQSPKYLFRKEGQNVTLSCEQNLNHDAMYWYRQDPGQGLRLIYYSQIVNDFQKGDIAEGYSVSREKKESFPLTVTSAQKNPTAFYLCASSPGTGPEKLFFGSGTQLSVL.

The chain uses TRBV6-2 or TRBV6-3 and TRBJ2-1; 13 bases agree with TRBD2. CDR3 length: 16 residues. The germline gives CDR1 MNHEY, CDR2 SVGEGT. J gave up 7 bases and V 2 bases, and 5 bases lay outside the gene matches. As DNA, the CDR3 is TGTGCCAGCAGTTACACCACTAGCGGGGGGGCAAATGAGCAGTTCTTC. Its protein product is CASSYTTSGGANEQFF.

The count of this clone is one. This chain uses TRBV19 with TRBJ2-1, with 9 bases matching TRBD2. Per germline, CDR1 LNHDA and CDR2 SQIVND (reference sequence). The trim removed 2 bases at V and 8 bases at J, leaving 7 bases unmatched. The CDR3 has 15 residues. CDR3 region: CASSIMVRGGHEQFF. CDR3 bases: TGTGCCAGTAGTATAATGGTGCGGGGGGGCCATGAGCAGTTCTTC.

The chain is built from TRBV18 and TRBJ2-1; D is possibly TRBD2 (5 bases). Looked up from germline, CDR1 is KGHSH and CDR2 is LQKENI. The CDR3 has 15 amino acids. V shed 3 bases and J shed 6 bases, with 15 bases lying between them. The CDR3 here is CASSPSSLGRNEQFF. The CDR3 region has the DNA TGTGCCAGCTCACCCTCATCACTAGGTCGCAATGAGCAGTTCTTC.

This clone was seen a handful of times. Mismatch with germline at one junction end may stem from a read error. The chain couples TRBV7-7 to TRBJ2-7; the D gene is possibly TRBD2 (5 bases). The CDR3 length is 13 residues. Germline lookup yields CDR1 SSHAT and CDR2 FNYEAQ (reference sequence). CDR3: CASSRSRGYEQYF. The CDR3 DNA sequence: TGTGCTAGCAGCCGATCACGGGGCTACGAGCAGTACTTC.

This chain connects TRBV11-2 to TRBJ2-7, with 11 bases aligning to TRBD1. Trimming at V came to 7 bases and at J to 3 bases, leaving 5 bases not matched to a gene. Germline V gene sequence: CDR1 SGHAT, CDR2 FQNNGV. The CDR3 contains 14 residues. The CDR3 sequence is CASIPGTGGYEQYF. The CDR3 DNA sequence: TGTGCCAGCATCCCCGGGACAGGGGGCTACGAGCAGTACTTC.

The gene calls are TRBV5-5 and TRBJ1-5; D uncertain. There are 13 residues in the CDR3. Trimming left V 1 base short and J 6 bases short, with 8 bases between. Germline loops: CDR1 SGHKS, CDR2 YYEKEE (reference sequence). CDR3 loop: CASSLSFGQPQHF. CDR3 coding DNA: TGTGCCAGCAGCTTGAGTTTCGGTCAGCCCCAGCATTTT.

This clone has more than one count but fewer than ten. V usage is TRBV2 and J usage is TRBJ2-3; weak D call: TRBD1 (5 bases). V gave up 7 bases and J gave up 2 bases, with 16 bases separating them. Germline CDR1 is SNHLY and CDR2 is FYNNEI. This CDR3 has 15 residues. The CDR3 DNA is TGTGCCAGCAAACCCTGGACAACCTCCACAGATACGCAGTATTTT. Translation gives CASKPWTTSTDTQYF.